Ten or more counts support the clone carrying this T cell receptor (beta chain). What it recognizes is unknown. These data are taken from a study of neurological immune-mediated disorders. Stated time point: technical triplicate 1. CD4+ or CD8+ T cells, around 940,000 per library, were used for sorted libraries. cDNA synthesis was performed by 5'RACE with 10-nucleotide random UMIs. TCRdb processed the 5' RACE reads anew with MiXCR; each CDR3 protein has one entry. The table has some 22,000 distinct CDR3 sequences, approximately 13% seen once. The germline V gene encodes CDR1 SGHKS and CDR2 YYEKEE (reference sequence). This CDR3 has 16 residues. Unmatched junction bases numbered 9, after V lost 4 bases and J lost 4 bases. Study-level findings and limits: Subjects shared no identical expanded-clone CDR3 amino acid sequences, suggesting private TCR-beta repertoires in all groups. The study found the most TCR clonal expansion in HTLV-1-associated myelopathy and the least in multiple sclerosis, below healthy controls.

The source is a female donor with HTLV-1-associated myelopathy (HAM/TSP). The chain is built from TRBV5-5 and TRBJ2-5; TRBD2 matches 11 bases. Sequencing was carried out using CD4+ T cells from blood. DNA of the CDR3: TGTGCCAGCAGCCAACTAGCGGGGGCCGGGGGAGAGACCCAGTACTTC. This encodes CASSQLAGAGGETQYF.